This TCR beta chain is drawn from a study of Graves' ophthalmopathy and Graves' hyperthyroidism (dated by TCRdb to about 2018). Context from the whole study: Peripheral blood samples were taken at the time of initial diagnosis, before any treatment was given. After sampling, hyperthyroidism patients received methimazole starting at 30 mg daily, and ophthalmopathy patients received high-dose intravenous methylprednisolone. T-cell repertoires of thyroid tissue and blood were compared in several hyperthyroidism patients. TCR beta repertoire signatures were used to distinguish Graves' ophthalmopathy from Graves' hyperthyroidism and to predict progression to ophthalmopathy. To explore V-J signatures distinguishing ophthalmopathy from hyperthyroidism, a discovery set of under 110 patients (roughly 45 ophthalmopathy, some 55 stable hyperthyroidism) was enrolled. An independent validation cohort was composed of roughly 19 hyperthyroidism patients and roughly 16 patients who later progressed from hyperthyroidism to ophthalmopathy. In total, some 140 blood samples were TCR-sequenced: fewer than 50 ophthalmopathy, around 75 hyperthyroidism and approximately 17 hyperthyroidism-to-ophthalmopathy patients. The 100 or so discovery patients were randomly split 7:3 into training and test sets. What the study reported, not specific to this receptor: Most expanded thyroid clonotypes with frequency above 0.001 were also detected in blood, suggesting blood repertoires may reflect the thyroid immune response. No statistical method was used to set the sample size in advance, and the investigators knew which group each participant was assigned to. In cross-validation, the 13-signature model distinguished ophthalmopathy from stable hyperthyroidism with less than 90% sensitivity and about 81% specificity, while in the test set the corresponding values were roughly 80% and 75%. In validation, the model predicted ophthalmopathy progression with 55% to 71% sensitivity and 72.22% specificity; eleven to twelve predicted patients were CT-confirmed with GO in a median of roughly 6.8 months.

The ophthalmopathy patients had moderately to severely active disease, with a Clinical Activity Score of 3 or higher, a NOSPECS grade of 4 or higher, and a disease duration of less than 3 months. Patients with other autoimmune diseases, uncontrolled infections, pregnancy or lactation were excluded from the study. Clinical symptoms, serum thyroxine, TRAb, thyroid ultrasound and orbital computed tomography were used for diagnosis. PBMCs were isolated from about 9.2 ml of fresh peripheral blood by Ficoll-Paque density gradient centrifugation. Total RNA was extracted using Trizol reagent, and RNA quality was checked on an Agilent 2100 Bioanalyzer. For repertoire sequencing, TCR beta CDR3 regions were amplified from RNA transcripts. HTBI primers and the Qiagen OneStep RT-PCR kit were used in a first-round RT-PCR, which was followed by a second-round multiplex PCR, size selection and purification. Libraries were sequenced on an Illumina HiSeq2000 using paired-end 100 bp reads. The paper's data handling went like this. SOAPnuke was used to process the reads, throwing out any read that had adapters, had uncalled bases, had a mean Phred below 15, or lacked an exact constant-primer or identifier match. COPE v1.2.5 was used to merge high-quality paired reads. Each unique nucleotide sequence was treated as a clonotype, and MiTCR v1.1 was used to align the clonotypes to the IMGT TRB V, D and J references. The analysis was limited to V-J combinations with a frequency above 0.0001, which together covered approximately 99% of the repertoires. A TCR clonal expansion and chaos score per V-J combination was defined as the ratio of F50 clonal expansion to chaos observed in the TCRdist matrix. Welch's t-statistics and random forest were used to narrow the features down to over ten V-J combinations, which were then fed into a naive Bayes classifier. The Morisita-Horn index was used to measure how similar the thyroid and blood repertoires were. TCRdb ran its own pipeline on the public reads, namely fastp trimming at Q25 and MiXCR clone calling, and kept in-frame beta chains. When rows share a CDR3 protein, they turn into one entry using the most common DNA and genes. The V and J calls follow TCRdb's processing rather than the paper's. For this sample there are roughly 500,000 distinct CDR3 sequences; approximately 15% appear just once. Together, the top ten hold 8% to 10% of the sample.

Worth noting for this clonotype: Its antigen remains undetermined. Base qualities were left out, and no much larger clone turns up one base away.

From the cysteine up to the phenylalanine, the CDR3 has a length of 14 residues. Only the CDR3 DNA is retained, 42 bases long and in frame from the first base. Reading the germline V gene gives CDR1 MDHEN and CDR2 SYDVKM. V loses 4 bases, J loses 4 bases, and the germline ends lie 11 bases apart. The chain joins TRBV28 to TRBJ2-4, and the D gene may be TRBD2, 6 bases matching. Sequencing used blood. The sequence came from a woman aged 25 to 39 with Graves' ophthalmopathy. Donor details come from another sample of the same person, matched by shared clones. The nucleotides read TGTGCCAGCAGTTCCCCGGGACTGAAAAACATTCAGTACTTC. This sequence encodes CASSSPGLKNIQYF.